These 29 T cell receptor beta chains were all obtained from the same sample, sequenced in a study of beta chain features in type 1 diabetes (dated by TCRdb to 2016 to 2019). Results the study describes overall, beyond this receptor: A moderate but significant shortening of TCRB CDR3 length was observed in type 1 diabetes patients in all four CD4+ subsets.

Library construction relied on the immunoSEQ multiplex PCR assay. The High Capacity cDNA Reverse Transcription Kit was used to reverse transcribe all of the isolated RNA, meaning that expressed TCRB transcripts were what got sequenced. The clones in this table, taken by TCRdb from immuneACCESS, are in-frame only. Not every clone is retained; where verified, under half of the shortfall comes from an unresolved V gene, and the cause of the rest is unknown. The sample yields approximately 150,000 clones; about 13% were counted once. The ten largest make up under 1.5% of the sample. Their target antigens are unknown. Sequenced sample: central memory CD4+ T cells from blood. These receptor sequences come from a man aged 18-30 years with type 1 diabetes.

Regarding this clone: An end of the junction does not agree with germline; a read error may underlie this. The CDR3 spells CASSASAIVNTGELFF. The DNA for the CDR3 is TGTGCTAGCAGCGCCTCGGCGATAGTCAACACCGGGGAGCTGTTTTTT. This sequence joins TRBV7-7 and TRBJ2-2, with D unclear. CDR3 length: 16 residues. CDR1 and CDR2 (germline): SSHAT, FNYEAQ (reference sequence).

The table lists this clone with a few counts. The chain links TRBV2 to TRBJ2-1; D is perhaps TRBD1 (5 bases). V was clipped by 4 bases and J by 15 bases, with 13 bases between them. CDR3 size: 11 residues. Germline values: CDR1 SNHLY, CDR2 FYNNEI. CDR3 DNA sequence: TGTGCCAGCAGTGCAGACAGAGTGCCGTTCTTC. This gives the protein CASSADRVPFF.

This clone occurred many times. Other nucleotide sequences in the sample specify the same CDR3. The CDR3 here is CAWSVLGQGAGGYTF. The CDR3, as DNA: TGTGCCTGGAGTGTACTAGGACAGGGGGCGGGTGGCTACACCTTC. The chain carries TRBV30 and TRBJ1-2, with 11 nucleotides matching TRBD1. The junction had 7 bases not matched to a gene; V was cut back by 0 bases and J by 7 bases. The V gene's germline CDR1 is GTSNPN and CDR2 SVGIG (reference sequence). The CDR3 sequence is 15 residues long.

The V call is TRBV6-5, the J call TRBJ2-7; D is ambiguous. Trimming stripped 0 bases from V and 6 bases from J, with 9 bases between. The CDR3 spans 13 residues. Germline CDR1 MNHEY, CDR2 SVGAGI. CDR3 residues: CASSYSPALEQYF. The CDR3 nucleotides are TGTGCCAGCAGTTACTCGCCCGCCCTCGAGCAGTACTTC.

This clone has more than one count but fewer than ten. The chain combines TRBV7-9 with TRBJ1-2; D is undetermined. The CDR3 is 11 residues long. V was trimmed by 5 bases and J by 8 bases, leaving 9 bases between them. Germline CDR1 and CDR2: SEHNR and FQNEAQ (reference sequence). CDR3 region: CASSPNEGYTF. For the CDR3, the DNA is TGTGCCAGCAGCCCTAACGAGGGCTACACCTTC.

The rearrangement uses TRBV5-1 and TRBJ1-1; D ambiguous. V was pared by 7 bases and J by 1 base, with 14 bases between. The V gene's germline CDR1 is SGHRS and CDR2 YFSETQ. CDR3 length: 14 residues. The CDR3, as DNA: TGCGCCAGCTTTTTCGGACCTGGGAACACTGAAGCTTTCTTT. It codes for CASFFGPGNTEAFF.

This clone has only a few counts. V is TRBV5-1 and J is TRBJ2-1; no clear D. The CDR3 sequence is 15 residues long. V shed 0 bases and J shed 4 bases, with 11 bases lying between them. Germline V gene sequence: CDR1 SGHRS, CDR2 YFSETQ. CDR3 amino acids: CASSLVPTLYNEQFF. CDR3 DNA: TGCGCCAGCAGCTTGGTTCCAACACTTTACAATGAGCAGTTCTTC. Filled out from reference TRBV5-1 and TRBJ2-1, the complete variable domain reads KAGVTQTPRYLIKTRGQQVTLSCSPISGHRSVSWYQQTPGQGLQFLFEYFSETQRNKGNFPGRFSGRQFSNSRSEMNVSTLELGDSALYLCASSLVPTLYNEQFFGPGTRLTVL.

This clone was seen more than once but under ten times. The genes are TRBV25-1 and TRBJ1-2; no reliable D call. The CDR3 runs to 14 residues. Germline loops: CDR1 MGHDK, CDR2 SYGVNS. V lost 0 bases and J 8 bases, leaving 13 bases between the germline ends. The CDR3: CASSEYVDGQGYTF. CDR3 DNA: TGTGCCAGCAGTGAATATGTGGACGGGCAAGGCTACACCTTC.

V usage is TRBV5-1 and J usage is TRBJ2-3, with D perhaps matching TRBD1 or TRBD2 (5 bases each). This CDR3 comprises 14 residues. V lost 2 bases and J 4 bases, leaving 11 bases between the germline ends. Germline V gene data show CDR1 as SGHRS and CDR2 as YFSETQ. The CDR3 DNA reads TGCGCCAGCAGCTTCCGTGGGGGAGCAGATACGCAGTATTTT. This codes for CASSFRGGADTQYF. Using reference TRBV5-1 and TRBJ2-3 for the parts outside the CDR3, the full variable domain is KAGVTQTPRYLIKTRGQQVTLSCSPISGHRSVSWYQQTPGQGLQFLFEYFSETQRNKGNFPGRFSGRQFSNSRSEMNVSTLELGDSALYLCASSFRGGADTQYFGPGTRLTVL.

The chain has TRBV5-1 and TRBJ1-1; the D is unclear. The CDR3 has 15 residues. Trimming shortened V by 6 bases and J by 1 base, and 16 bases separated the two germline ends. Germline lookup yields CDR1 SGHRS and CDR2 YFSETQ. CDR3: CASTLDPQGNTEAFF. Written as DNA, the CDR3 is TGCGCCAGCACCCTGGACCCCCAAGGGAACACTGAAGCTTTCTTT.

The rearrangement joins TRBV28 to TRBJ2-1; 9 bases fit TRBD1. CDR1 and CDR2 (germline): MDHEN, SYDVKM. This CDR3 is 15 amino acids long. V gave up 5 bases and J gave up 7 bases; unmatched junction bases: 9. The CDR3 protein is CASSPTTGGRNEQFF. CDR3 nucleotide sequence: TGTGCCAGCAGTCCCACGACAGGGGGTAGGAATGAGCAGTTCTTC.

In its sample, this clone was seen a few times. This chain links TRBV9 with TRBJ1-2, with TRBD1 identical over 7 bases. This CDR3 spans 15 amino acids. Germline trimming cut 3 bases from V and 4 bases from J; bases unmatched to any gene: 9. The germline V gene has CDR1 SGDLS and CDR2 YYNGEE. In DNA, the CDR3 is TGTGCCAGCAGCGCAAGTCCGGGACAGTCCTATGGCTACACCTTC. It encodes CASSASPGQSYGYTF.

This clone was seen only a few times. This chain uses TRBV30 with TRBJ2-3; D may be TRBD1 or TRBD2 (6 bases each). CDR3 size: 13 residues. The V gene's germline CDR1 is GTSNPN and CDR2 SVGIG (reference sequence). Between the trimmed V and J ends, which lost 3 bases and 6 bases, there was a span of 13 bases. CDR3 in amino acids: CAWSRGRVDTQYF. In nucleotides, the CDR3 is TGTGCCTGGAGCCGGGGGCGGGTGGATACGCAGTATTTT.

CDR3 amino acids: CASSLDGTGDSPLHF. The DNA for the CDR3 is TGTGCCAGCAGCTTAGATGGGACAGGGGATTCACCCCTCCACTTT. The chain is built from TRBV7-9 and TRBJ1-6; 10 bases match TRBD1. The length of the CDR3 is 15 residues. Trimming took 1 base from V and 8 from J; bases not matched to a gene: 2. Germline CDR1 and CDR2: SEHNR and FQNEAQ (reference sequence).

This clone was seen a handful of times. The chain links TRBV5-1 to TRBJ2-7, with a tentative D call TRBD1 (5 bases). Germline V gives CDR1 SGHRS, CDR2 YFSETQ. V shed 1 base and J shed 2 bases, with 7 bases lying between them. The CDR3 sequence is 13 residues long. As DNA, the CDR3 is TGCGCCAGCAGCTTGACAGGTACCTACGAGCAGTACTTC. Protein: CASSLTGTYEQYF. Together with reference TRBV5-1 and TRBJ2-7, the CDR3 gives the full variable domain: KAGVTQTPRYLIKTRGQQVTLSCSPISGHRSVSWYQQTPGQGLQFLFEYFSETQRNKGNFPGRFSGRQFSNSRSEMNVSTLELGDSALYLCASSLTGTYEQYFGPGTRLTVT.

V and J are TRBV7-2 and TRBJ2-7, with 8 bases that match TRBD1. The germline V gene has CDR1 SGHTA and CDR2 FQGNSA. This CDR3 is 16 amino acids long. V was pared by 5 bases and J by 0 bases, with 9 bases of the junction left unmatched. The CDR3 sequence is CASSLRTGSFSYEQYF. The CDR3 bases are TGTGCCAGCAGCCTCCGGACAGGGTCCTTCTCCTACGAGCAGTACTTC.

This clone has a handful of counts. The chain has TRBV28 and TRBJ1-2; D call uncertain. The ends were cut back, 8 bases at V and 8 bases at J, with 12 bases in the middle. Germline loops: CDR1 MDHEN, CDR2 SYDVKM. This CDR3 is 11 amino acids long. The CDR3 nucleotides are TGTGCCAGCGTTGGGTACCAAGGCTACACCTTC. Amino acid sequence: CASVGYQGYTF.

V is TRBV7-7 and J is TRBJ2-5, with 9 positions matching TRBD1. The CDR3 totals 14 residues. Germline V gene lookup returns CDR1 SSHAT and CDR2 FNYEAQ (reference sequence). J gave up 4 bases and V 4 bases, and 4 bases lay outside the gene matches. The CDR3 DNA follows: TGTGCCAGCAGCTCCGGGACAGGGACAGAGACCCAGTACTTC. Protein product: CASSSGTGTETQYF.

The table lists this clone with a few counts. The chain recombines TRBV11-2 with TRBJ2-7; D might be TRBD1 or TRBD2, each matching 5 bases. Germline-derived CDR1 and CDR2 are SGHAT and FQNNGV. Trimming took off 3 bases at V and 5 bases at J, with 17 bases between the two ends. CDR3 length: 15 residues. The chain's CDR3 is CASSFGAPRGNEQYF. DNA for the CDR3: TGTGCCAGCAGCTTCGGGGCGCCCCGAGGGAACGAGCAGTACTTC.

This clone was observed a handful of times. This chain joins TRBV27 and TRBJ1-5; D is perhaps TRBD1 (6 bases). This CDR3 comprises 15 residues. From germline, CDR1 is MNHEY and CDR2 SMNVEV (reference sequence). Trimming pared 5 bases from V and 1 base from J, leaving 12 bases between. In DNA form, the CDR3 reads TGTGCCAGCAGTCCACAGGGTGTGAGCAATCAGCCCCAGCATTTT. Protein sequence: CASSPQGVSNQPQHF.

V is TRBV6-1 and J is TRBJ1-5; D unclear. The CDR3 has 15 amino acids. CDR1 is MNHNS and CDR2 is SASEGT in the germline V gene. V was clipped by 5 bases and J by 2 bases, with 13 bases between them. The CDR3, as DNA: TGTGCCAGCAGTTTCGACCTGTCTGGCAATCAGCCCCAGCATTTT. This translates into CASSFDLSGNQPQHF.

The gene calls are TRBV7-2 and TRBJ2-1, with a weak D call TRBD2 (6 bases). V was shortened by 7 bases and J by 6 bases, with 13 bases between the two germline ends. The CDR3 is 13 amino acids. Germline-derived CDR1 and CDR2 are SGHTA and FQGNSA. The CDR3 bases are TGTGCCAGCAACTTCCGCGGGGCCAATGAGCAGTTCTTC. Encoded protein: CASNFRGANEQFF.

The CDR3 region has the DNA TGCGCCAGCAGCAAAGGACAGGACGGTAACACTGAAGCTTTCTTT. It specifies CASSKGQDGNTEAFF. The V call is TRBV5-1, the J call TRBJ1-1; 7 positions agree with TRBD1. Germline values: CDR1 SGHRS, CDR2 YFSETQ. The CDR3 runs to 15 residues. Unmatched junction bases numbered 8, after V lost 4 bases and J lost 2 bases.

This clone was seen a handful of times. This chain joins TRBV29-1 and TRBJ2-2; D gene ambiguous. CDR1 and CDR2 (germline): SQVTM, ANQGSEA. The CDR3 length is 13 residues. V was clipped by 3 bases and J by 2 bases, with 7 bases between them. Written as DNA, the CDR3 is TGCAGCGTTGATTCGGTTAACACCGGGGAGCTGTTTTTT. Its protein is CSVDSVNTGELFF.

This chain connects TRBV18 to TRBJ2-5; 9 bases line up with TRBD1. The tail of the sequence fits TRBJ2-7 better, so the J call may be wrong. This CDR3 has 14 residues. The germline gives CDR1 KGHSH, CDR2 LQKENI. The CDR3 DNA sequence: TGTGCCAGCTCACCAGGACAGGGGAACTACGAGCAGTACTTC. This gives the protein CASSPGQGNYEQYF.

Regarding this clone: The junction does not match germline at one end; this may be a read error. CDR3 DNA: TGTGCTAGCAGCTTAGGGTTATCGGGGAGCGAGCAGTACTTC. Encoded protein: CASSLGLSGSEQYF. The V gene is TRBV7-7, the J gene TRBJ2-7; D possibly corresponds to TRBD2 (5 bases). Per the germline V gene, CDR1 is SSHAT and CDR2 is FNYEAQ (reference sequence). CDR3 length: 14 amino acids.

This clone was seen more than once but under ten times. This chain links TRBV28 with TRBJ1-5; 8 nucleotides match TRBD1. CDR1 is MDHEN and CDR2 is SYDVKM in the germline V gene. The CDR3 sequence is 14 residues long. Trimming cost V 7 bases and J 2 bases; bases outside gene matches: 4. The CDR3 bases are TGTGCCAGCACCACAGGGGGGGGCAATCAGCCCCAGCATTTT. Translating gives CASTTGGGNQPQHF.

This clone appeared a few times. The chain carries TRBV4-1 and TRBJ1-2; no clear D gene. Germline values: CDR1 MGHRA, CDR2 YSYEKL. V lost 4 bases and J 2 bases, leaving 11 bases between the germline ends. CDR3 size: 14 residues. CDR3 bases: TGCGCCAGCAGCCTAGACGCAATGAACTATGGCTACACCTTC. Translated: CASSLDAMNYGYTF.

This clone was counted only a few times. The chain is built from TRBV5-1 and TRBJ2-1, with 7 nucleotides matching TRBD2. CDR1 and CDR2 (germline): SGHRS, YFSETQ. This CDR3 comprises 16 residues. The V gene end was trimmed by 1 base and the J gene end by 7 bases; junction bases not matched to a gene: 11. The CDR3 here is CASSLMLPGEGNEQFF. In DNA, the CDR3 is TGCGCCAGCAGCTTGATGCTCCCGGGGGAGGGGAATGAGCAGTTCTTC.